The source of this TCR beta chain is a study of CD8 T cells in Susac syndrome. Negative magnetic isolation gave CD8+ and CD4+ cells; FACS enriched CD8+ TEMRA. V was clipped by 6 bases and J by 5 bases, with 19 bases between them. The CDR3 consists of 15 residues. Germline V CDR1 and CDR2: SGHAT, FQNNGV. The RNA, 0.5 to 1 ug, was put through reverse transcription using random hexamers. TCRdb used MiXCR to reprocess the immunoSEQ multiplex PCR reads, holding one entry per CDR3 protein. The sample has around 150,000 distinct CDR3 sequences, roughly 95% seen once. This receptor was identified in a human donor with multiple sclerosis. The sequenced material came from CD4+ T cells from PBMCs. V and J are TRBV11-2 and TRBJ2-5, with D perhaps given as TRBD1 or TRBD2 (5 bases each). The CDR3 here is CASREKRSWGETQYF. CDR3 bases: TGTGCCAGCAGGGAAAAGAGGAGCTGGGGGGAGACCCAGTACTTC.